One and the same sample provided the 28 T cell receptor beta chains below, sequenced in a study of human T cells and chemical hapten exposure (dated by TCRdb to the early 2020s). Library construction relied on RACE. Sequencing used a NextSeq 500. TCRdb cleaned the public reads at Q25 with fastp, built clones with MiXCR and kept in-frame beta chains. Rows merge per CDR3 protein into single entries with the most common DNA and genes. Across this sample there are approximately 80,000 distinct CDR3 sequences, with 13% to 15% seen only once. The top ten clonotypes cover 4.6% of the sample. The time point label on this specimen signifies: pre-sensitization, week 0. Taken with the paper, the label for treatment or condition translates to: therapeutic diphenylcyclopropenone sensitization with weekly scalp DPC. Material: whole blood, obtained in connection with sensitization to the hapten diphenylcyclopropenone (DPC). These receptors were collected from a woman in her forties or fifties with alopecia areata. Some clones in this sample may be carry-over from other donors' samples.

This clonotype was seen a few times. The CDR3 sequence: CASSQDYLGRQYF. The CDR3 DNA reads TGCGCCAGCAGCCAAGACTATTTGGGGAGGCAGTACTTC. The chain uses TRBV4-3 and TRBJ2-7; the D gene is possibly TRBD2 (5 bases). The CDR3 consists of 13 residues. Germline V gives CDR1 LGHNA, CDR2 YSLEER. Trimming took off 0 bases at V and 9 bases at J, with 12 bases between the two ends.

This clonotype has a count of ten or more. The gene calls are TRBV21-1 and TRBJ1-1; TRBD1, the D gene given by the table, was not confirmed from the DNA. TRBV21-1 is a known pseudogene. The CDR3 is 15 residues long. CDR3 sequence (DNA): TGTGCCAGCAGCAAAGAGGGACGCTTGGACACTGAAGCTTTCTTT. Protein sequence: CASSKEGRLDTEAFF.

The chain employs TRBV2 and TRBJ2-4, with D possibly matching TRBD1 (5 bases). The CDR3 loop spans 15 amino acids. The ends were cut back, 7 bases at V and 4 bases at J, with 17 bases in the middle. Per germline, CDR1 SNHLY and CDR2 FYNNEI. The CDR3 reads CASNEDRGSKNIQYF. CDR3 bases: TGTGCCAGCAACGAAGATAGGGGCAGTAAAAACATTCAGTACTTC. The full variable domain, its missing parts supplied by reference TRBV2 and TRBJ2-4, is EPEVTQTPSHQVTQMGQEVILRCVPISNHLYFYWYRQILGQKVEFLVSFYNNEISEKSEIFDDQFSVERPDGSNFTLKIRSTKLEDSAMYFCASNEDRGSKNIQYFGAGTRLSVL.

This clonotype was observed many times. This chain connects TRBV6-5 to TRBJ2-3, with unresolved D. The CDR3 consists of 15 residues. Germline CDR1 is MNHEY and CDR2 is SVGAGI. Trimming cost V 0 bases and J 2 bases, with 9 bases left between them. The DNA for the CDR3 is TGTGCCAGCAGTTACTCGAACAGAAACACAGATACGCAGTATTTT. Encoded protein: CASSYSNRNTDTQYF.

This clonotype has a count of ten or more. The gene calls are TRBV7-2 and TRBJ2-2, with D possibly being TRBD2 (5 bases). Germline CDR1 reads SGHTA; CDR2 reads FQGNSA. Trimming pared 5 bases from V and 0 bases from J, leaving 16 bases between. This CDR3 region has 17 residues. CDR3 loop: CASSPEYGRANTGELFF. CDR3 DNA: TGTGCCAGCAGCCCCGAATATGGGAGAGCGAACACCGGGGAGCTGTTTTTT.

The chain has TRBV29-1 and TRBJ1-5; 9 positions agree with TRBD1. V lost 4 bases and J lost 5; bases outside the gene matches: 6. Germline V CDR1 and CDR2: SQVTM, ANQGSEA. The CDR3 is 14 residues long. The CDR3 coding sequence is TGCAGCGTTGCCGGGACAGGGAGAGATCAGCCCCAGCATTTT. Its protein is CSVAGTGRDQPQHF.

This chain connects TRBV28 to TRBJ2-3; D remains unclear. CDR1 MDHEN and CDR2 SYDVKM come from the germline V gene. The CDR3 runs 13 residues. V was trimmed by 3 bases and J by 2 bases, leaving 6 bases between them. The CDR3: CASSFESTDTQYF. CDR3 nucleotide sequence: TGTGCCAGCAGTTTCGAGTCCACAGATACGCAGTATTTT.

This chain uses TRBV15 with TRBJ1-2; D is uncertain. The CDR3 covers 13 residues. Trimming removed 5 bases from V and 3 bases from J, with 10 bases in between. Germline V gene sequence: CDR1 LNHNV, CDR2 YYDKDF (reference sequence). The CDR3 bases are TGTGCCACCAGCCCCCAAGGTTACTATGGCTACACCTTC. Its protein product is CATSPQGYYGYTF.

This clonotype was recorded many times. The V call is TRBV7-2, the J call TRBJ2-5, with 10 bases identical to TRBD2. The trim removed 3 bases at V and 5 bases at J, leaving 18 bases unmatched. This CDR3 region has 19 residues. The germline V gene has CDR1 SGHTA and CDR2 FQGNSA. The CDR3 sequence: CASSFASLGSSGSMETQYF. The CDR3 DNA reads TGTGCCAGCAGCTTCGCGTCCCTTGGGTCTAGCGGGAGTATGGAGACCCAGTACTTC. Complete variable domain (other parts from reference TRBV7-2 and TRBJ2-5): GAGVSQSPSNKVTEKGKDVELRCDPISGHTALYWYRQSLGQGLEFLIYFQGNSAPDKSGLPSDRFSAERTGGSVSTLTIQRTQQEDSAVYLCASSFASLGSSGSMETQYFGPGTRLLVL.

V usage is TRBV29-1 and J usage is TRBJ1-2, with unresolved D. Germline CDR1 reads SQVTM; CDR2 reads ANQGSEA. The CDR3 has 15 amino acids. Between the trimmed V and J ends, which lost 2 bases and 2 bases, there was a span of 15 bases. In DNA, the CDR3 is TGCAGCGTTGAAAAGGGAGGCCGACACAACTATGGCTACACCTTC. This sequence encodes CSVEKGGRHNYGYTF. Looking up the rest from reference TRBV29-1 and TRBJ1-2 gives the full variable domain: SAVISQKPSRDICQRGTSLTIQCQVDSQVTMMFWYRQQPGQSLTLIATANQGSEATYESGFVIDKFPISRPNLTFSTLTVSNMSPEDSSIYLCSVEKGGRHNYGYTFGSGTRLTVV.

This clonotype turned up a few times. The genes are TRBV2 and TRBJ2-3, with 13 bases identical to TRBD2. Trimming took 10 bases from V and 2 from J; bases not matched to a gene: 9. CDR1 SNHLY and CDR2 FYNNEI come from the germline V gene. This CDR3 is built from 16 residues. Here the CDR3 DNA reads TGTGCCACCTCGAGGACTAGCGGGGGCCTCACAGATACGCAGTATTTT. It translates to CATSRTSGGLTDTQYF.

This clonotype was observed a few times. The chain employs TRBV27 and TRBJ2-7, with TRBD2 as a possible D gene (6 bases). Trimming removed 0 bases from V and 0 bases from J, with 12 bases in between. Germline V gives CDR1 MNHEY, CDR2 SMNVEV (reference sequence). The CDR3 runs to 16 residues. CDR3: CASSLSAGTLSYEQYF. The CDR3, as DNA: TGTGCCAGCAGTTTATCGGCCGGGACTCTCTCCTACGAGCAGTACTTC.

V usage is TRBV18 and J usage is TRBJ2-3, with D maybe TRBD2 (5 bases). V was shortened by 2 bases and J by 6 bases, with 15 bases between the two germline ends. This CDR3 comprises 15 residues. CDR1 is KGHSH and CDR2 is LQKENI in the germline V gene. CDR3 bases: TGTGCCAGCTCACCAGACTACGACCCGGGGGATACGCAGTATTTT. Translating gives CASSPDYDPGDTQYF.

Turning to this clonotype: This may be a read error: a much more frequent sequence differs by one nucleotide. The V call is TRBV12-3 or TRBV12-4, the J call TRBJ2-3; unclear D gene. The CDR3 is made up of 16 amino acids. CDR3: CANSLASGTSTDTQYF. CDR3 bases: TGTGCCAACAGTTTAGCATCGGGCACTAGCACAGATACGCAGTATTTT.

V usage is TRBV18 and J usage is TRBJ1-2; D possibly corresponds to TRBD1 (5 bases). Trimming took 8 bases from V and 0 from J, leaving 16 bases between them. CDR1 and CDR2 (germline): KGHSH, LQKENI. This CDR3 is built from 15 residues. The CDR3 here is CASAFGTDPNYGYTF. DNA of the CDR3: TGTGCCAGCGCGTTCGGGACGGACCCTAACTATGGCTACACCTTC.

The chain couples TRBV28 to TRBJ2-5, with D perhaps matching TRBD1 or TRBD2 (5 bases each). The CDR3 contains 16 residues. Trimming stripped 3 bases from V and 1 base from J, with 15 bases between. Per germline, CDR1 MDHEN and CDR2 SYDVKM. CDR3 sequence reads: CASSFSAGTLQETQYF. CDR3 nucleotides: TGTGCCAGCAGTTTTTCCGCCGGGACCCTCCAAGAGACCCAGTACTTC.

In this sample, this clonotype turned up once. The rearrangement links TRBV28 to TRBJ2-7; maybe TRBD1 (8 bases). The CDR3 has 15 residues. V lost 2 bases, J lost 5 bases, and 16 bases lay in between. Germline CDR1 MDHEN, CDR2 SYDVKM. The CDR3 spells CASSLRTGRGHEQYF. The CDR3 nucleotides read TGTGCCAGCAGTTTACGGACAGGGCGGGGGCACGAGCAGTACTTC.

This clonotype showed up just a few times. V and J are TRBV5-1 and TRBJ2-2; the match to TRBD2 covers 9 bases. V dropped 7 bases and J dropped 10; count of bases not matched to a gene: 11. Germline values: CDR1 SGHRS, CDR2 YFSETQ. This CDR3 comprises 14 residues. The CDR3 here is CASASREGPEELFF. CDR3 sequence (DNA): TGCGCCAGCGCGTCGCGGGAGGGCCCGGAGGAGCTGTTTTTT.

The chain is built from TRBV20-1 and TRBJ2-1; possible D gene TRBD1, 6 bases. In germline, CDR1 is DFQATT, CDR2 SNEGSKA (reference sequence). CDR3 length: 15 amino acids. V dropped 5 bases and J dropped 0 bases, with 14 bases sitting between them. The CDR3 region has the DNA TGCAGTGCTCCCGAGGAAGGGGGCTCCTACAATGAGCAGTTCTTC. Translation: CSAPEEGGSYNEQFF.

CDR3 loop: CASSLDLAGGPNNEQFF. The CDR3 region has the DNA TGTGCCAGCAGCTTAGATTTAGCGGGAGGGCCGAACAATGAGCAGTTCTTC. The rearrangement joins TRBV7-2 to TRBJ2-1; 11 nucleotides agree with TRBD2. This CDR3 comprises 17 residues. Losses at the gene ends were 1 base for V and 5 bases for J; bases not matched to a gene: 7. Germline V CDR1 and CDR2: SGHTA, FQGNSA. Full variable domain (outside the CDR3, taken from reference TRBV7-2 and TRBJ2-1): GAGVSQSPSNKVTEKGKDVELRCDPISGHTALYWYRQSLGQGLEFLIYFQGNSAPDKSGLPSDRFSAERTGGSVSTLTIQRTQQEDSAVYLCASSLDLAGGPNNEQFFGPGTRLTVL.

The V and J genes are TRBV12-3 or TRBV12-4 and TRBJ1-5, with a weak D call TRBD1 (6 bases). V shed 4 bases and J shed 7 bases, with 11 bases lying between them. The CDR3 runs to 13 residues. CDR3 residues: CASSSQGGQPQHF. The CDR3 region has the DNA TGTGCCAGCAGTTCACAGGGAGGACAGCCCCAGCATTTT.

This clonotype turned up a few times. The chain links TRBV12-3 or TRBV12-4 to TRBJ1-5; no clear D. Between the trimmed V and J ends, which lost 2 bases and 4 bases, there was a span of 6 bases. The CDR3 runs 13 residues. The CDR3 spells CASSLNENQPQHF. The DNA of the CDR3 is TGTGCCAGCAGTTTAAATGAAAATCAGCCCCAGCATTTT.

The J gene is TRBJ2-1, the V gene TRBV12-3 or TRBV12-4; D possibly corresponds to TRBD1 (5 bases). With 6 bases removed from V and 0 bases from J, the gap between germline ends came to 18 bases. The CDR3 loop spans 17 amino acids. CDR3 residues: CASSQEPDIFSYNEQFF. Here the CDR3 DNA reads TGTGCCAGCAGCCAAGAACCGGACATTTTCTCCTACAATGAGCAGTTCTTC.

This clonotype was observed at least ten times. The chain uses TRBV10-3 and TRBJ2-3; tentative D call: TRBD2 (5 bases). The CDR3 runs to 15 residues. Germline values: CDR1 ENHRY, CDR2 SYGVKD. V was trimmed by 0 bases and J by 0 bases, leaving 7 bases between them. The CDR3 sequence: CAISESGGSTDTQYF. The CDR3 nucleotides read TGTGCCATCAGTGAGTCGGGCGGGAGCACAGATACGCAGTATTTT.

This rearrangement joins TRBV3-1 to TRBJ2-7; D uncertain. The CDR3 loop spans 14 amino acids. V dropped 4 bases and J dropped 7 bases, with 17 bases sitting between them. The germline gives CDR1 LGHDT, CDR2 YNNKEL (reference sequence). The CDR3 DNA is TGTGCCAGCAGCCTGTCCTCGCCTGTGGGGGAGCAGTACTTC. It yields the protein CASSLSSPVGEQYF.

The DNA of the CDR3 is TGTGCCAGCAGTTACAGAGCCCGGAGGGCGAGTGAGCAGTACTTC. Protein sequence: CASSYRARRASEQYF. The rearrangement uses TRBV6-2 or TRBV6-3 and TRBJ2-7, with D tentatively TRBD2 (6 bases). Germline CDR1 reads MNHEY; CDR2 reads SVGEGT. Deletions cut 2 bases from V and 7 bases from J, with 18 bases between. The CDR3 extends over 15 amino acids.

This clonotype was seen a few times. The rearrangement uses TRBV11-2 and TRBJ2-1; 11 nucleotides align to TRBD2. The germline gives CDR1 SGHAT, CDR2 FQNNGV. The CDR3 contains 17 residues. V lost 4 bases, J lost 7 bases, and 12 bases stayed unmatched. The CDR3 is CASSSEGLAEAWNEQFF. CDR3 nucleotide sequence: TGTGCCAGCAGCTCGGAGGGACTAGCGGAGGCATGGAATGAGCAGTTCTTC.

At least ten counts were recorded for this clonotype. The gene calls are TRBV6-2 or TRBV6-3 and TRBJ2-1, with 13 positions matching TRBD2. Per germline, CDR1 MNHEY and CDR2 SVGEGT. The CDR3 covers 15 residues. The junction had 9 bases not matched to a gene; V was cut back by 6 bases and J by 10 bases. The CDR3 spells CASSERLAGGREQFF. The CDR3 region has the DNA TGTGCCAGCAGCGAAAGACTAGCGGGAGGCCGGGAGCAGTTCTTC.